This paragraph reports one TCR beta chain. This sample is part of a study of blood T cell repertoires in COVID-19. The wider study: Donors in the United States, Italy and Spain gave samples during acute or convalescent COVID-19. PBMCs, B-cell-depleted T cells, or T cells provided the cDNA or gDNA that made up the material.

The CDR3 is 17 amino acids. V lost 2 bases and J lost 0; bases outside the gene matches: 8. Germline V gives CDR1 KGHSH, CDR2 LQKENI. As handled by the study authors: Quantification of nucleated cells was approximated via reference gene primer amplification. Only in-frame clones appear in the TCRdb table, and some are missing; sequencing was by immunoSEQ multiplex PCR. That table is the source of V, J and clone size, and D and trimming were worked out from the DNA. The sample shows just under 100,000 clones, more than 70% of them seen only once. The sequence was obtained from a woman aged 60 to 75 in a cohort sampled during active or convalescent COVID-19. The source material was peripheral blood. This chain uses TRBV18 with TRBJ2-7, with 9 bases matching TRBD1. CDR3 amino acids: CASSPTPGTGSSYEQYF. For the CDR3, the DNA is TGTGCCAGCTCACCAACCCCCGGGACAGGGAGCTCCTACGAGCAGTACTTC.